A selection of T cell receptor beta chains follows, all from one sample in a study of shared clonotypes between healthy human individuals. TCRdb's copy holds only in-frame clones and misses some; the assay was immunoSEQ multiplex PCR. The table records about 800,000 clones, about 96% of them present only once. Sequences were obtained from naive CD8+ T cells sorted from blood. These receptors were taken from a man between 25 and 39 years old in good health. CDR3s include the opening cysteine and the closing phenylalanine or tryptophan. Each record gives: clone size, V gene, J gene, D gene, CDR3 DNA, CDR3 protein. D genes are given only for firm matches. Only part of the rows carry a size: once, few, many, or a class if the clone is expanded.

clone_size: .
v_call: TRBV18
j_call: TRBJ2-2
d_call: .
cdr3_nt: TGTGCCAGCTCACCTGGAGAGGGGAACACCGGGGAGCTGTTTTTT
cdr3_aa: CASSPGEGNTGELFF

clone_size: .
v_call: TRBV30
j_call: TRBJ2-7
d_call: TRBD1
cdr3_nt: TGTGCCTGGAGCCTTGGACAGGGCTACGAGCAGTACTTC
cdr3_aa: CAWSLGQGYEQYF

clone_size: .
v_call: TRBV7-9
j_call: TRBJ1-5
d_call: .
cdr3_nt: TGTGCCAGCAGCCTAGGGACATCGGGTTGGCAGCCCCAGCATTTT
cdr3_aa: CASSLGTSGWQPQHF

clone_size: once
v_call: TRBV28
j_call: TRBJ2-7
d_call: .
cdr3_nt: TGTGCCAGCAGTTTGGGGGCTAGCGGTGAAATCTTC
cdr3_aa: CASSLGASGEIF

clone_size: .
v_call: TRBV6-1
j_call: TRBJ1-5
d_call: .
cdr3_nt: TGTGCCAGCAGGACCCACGGATTTGGCAATCAGCCCCAGCATTTT
cdr3_aa: CASRTHGFGNQPQHF

clone_size: .
v_call: TRBV6-5
j_call: TRBJ2-2
d_call: .
cdr3_nt: TGTGCCAGCAGTTACCCGGGGTTCGGGGAGCTGTTTTTT
cdr3_aa: CASSYPGFGELFF

clone_size: .
v_call: TRBV6-4
j_call: TRBJ2-1
d_call: TRBD2
cdr3_nt: TGTGCCAGCAGTAAGGGACTAAGCTCCTACAATGAGCAGTTCTTC
cdr3_aa: CASSKGLSSYNEQFF

clone_size: once
v_call: TRBV7-9
j_call: TRBJ2-1
d_call: TRBD2
cdr3_nt: TGTGCCAGCAGCTCCCCCGCAGAACTAGCGGGGAGCGGTGAGCAGTTCTTC
cdr3_aa: CASSSPAELAGSGEQFF

clone_size: .
v_call: TRBV6-5
j_call: TRBJ1-1
d_call: .
cdr3_nt: TGTGCCAGCAGTCGGACGGAGAACACTGAAGCTTTCTTT
cdr3_aa: CASSRTENTEAFF

clone_size: .
v_call: TRBV15
j_call: TRBJ1-2
d_call: .
cdr3_nt: TGTGCCACCAGCAGAGATCACCTCTCGGGGACTTATGGCTACACCTTC
cdr3_aa: CATSRDHLSGTYGYTF

clone_size: .
v_call: TRBV4-1
j_call: TRBJ2-7
d_call: TRBD2
cdr3_nt: TGCGCCAGCAGCCAAACTAGCGGGTCAACCTACGAGCAGTACTTC
cdr3_aa: CASSQTSGSTYEQYF

clone_size: .
v_call: TRBV9
j_call: TRBJ2-1
d_call: TRBD2
cdr3_nt: TGTGCCAGCAGCGTAGAGACTAGCGGGAGCAATGAGCAGTTCTTC
cdr3_aa: CASSVETSGSNEQFF

clone_size: .
v_call: TRBV27
j_call: TRBJ2-1
d_call: .
cdr3_nt: TGTGCCAGCAGACAAGACAGGCTTTCCTACAATGAGCAGTTCTTC
cdr3_aa: CASRQDRLSYNEQFF

clone_size: once
v_call: TRBV11-2
j_call: TRBJ2-7
d_call: TRBD1
cdr3_nt: TGTGCCAGCAGCCAAGCCGGGACAGCGAGCTCCTACGAGCAGTACTTC
cdr3_aa: CASSQAGTASSYEQYF

clone_size: few
v_call: TRBV7-2
j_call: TRBJ1-3
d_call: .
cdr3_nt: TGTGCCAGCAGCTTAAGGTCAGGGGCGAGCTCTGGAAACACCATATATTTT
cdr3_aa: CASSLRSGASSGNTIYF

clone_size: .
v_call: TRBV6-5
j_call: TRBJ2-5
d_call: .
cdr3_nt: TGTGCCAGCACGCGACCGCAACAAGAGACCCAGTACTTC
cdr3_aa: CASTRPQQETQYF

clone_size: .
v_call: TRBV28
j_call: TRBJ1-5
d_call: .
cdr3_nt: TGTGCCAGCAGTTTCACCGGGGACCGTGCGGGGTCCCAGCATTTT
cdr3_aa: CASSFTGDRAGSQHF

clone_size: .
v_call: TRBV15
j_call: TRBJ2-1
d_call: .
cdr3_nt: TGTGCCACCAGCAGTAACCAGGTGGGAAATGAGCAGTTCTTC
cdr3_aa: CATSSNQVGNEQFF

clone_size: .
v_call: TRBV7-9
j_call: TRBJ2-7
d_call: .
cdr3_nt: TGTGCCAGCAGCTCCGAGGGCGCCTACGAGCAGTACTTC
cdr3_aa: CASSSEGAYEQYF

clone_size: .
v_call: TRBV27
j_call: TRBJ2-7
d_call: .
cdr3_nt: TGTGCCAGCAGTTTAGAGACGGGTTACGAGCAGTACTTC
cdr3_aa: CASSLETGYEQYF

clone_size: .
v_call: TRBV5-6
j_call: TRBJ2-7
d_call: .
cdr3_nt: TGTGCCAGCAGCGCTAGGTGGTCGGAAGCGGCCTGGTGGGCCTACGAGCAGTACTTC
cdr3_aa: CASSARWSEAAWWAYEQYF

clone_size: .
v_call: TRBV2
j_call: TRBJ1-4
d_call: .
cdr3_nt: TGTGCCAGCAGTGGGTACAGCCCCGCAACTAATGAAAAACTGTTTTTT
cdr3_aa: CASSGYSPATNEKLFF

clone_size: .
v_call: TRBV27
j_call: TRBJ2-5
d_call: .
cdr3_nt: TGTGCCAGCACCGAGGGGGGAGGTGGGCGAGAGACCCAGTACTTC
cdr3_aa: CASTEGGGGRETQYF

clone_size: few
v_call: TRBV11-2
j_call: TRBJ2-1
d_call: .
cdr3_nt: TGTGCCAGCAGCTTAGCGGCTCCTCGTGAGCAGTTCTTC
cdr3_aa: CASSLAAPREQFF

clone_size: once
v_call: TRBV27
j_call: TRBJ2-1
d_call: .
cdr3_nt: TGTGCCAGCAGTTGGTCGCCCTACAATGAGCAGTTCTTC
cdr3_aa: CASSWSPYNEQFF

clone_size: .
v_call: TRBV10-1
j_call: TRBJ2-1
d_call: TRBD2
cdr3_nt: TGCGCCAGCAGTGATTTGGGACTAGCGGGAGGGCCCGAAGTCAATGAGCAGTTCTTC
cdr3_aa: CASSDLGLAGGPEVNEQFF

clone_size: .
v_call: TRBV4-1
j_call: TRBJ2-1
d_call: .
cdr3_nt: TGCGCCAGCAGCCAAGACCCGGTCGGGCCGGGGAGGATCACCAATGAGCAGTTCTTC
cdr3_aa: CASSQDPVGPGRITNEQFF

clone_size: .
v_call: TRBV27
j_call: TRBJ2-4
d_call: .
cdr3_nt: TGTGCCAGCAGCCCTAGGGCCCTAAACATTCAGTACTTC
cdr3_aa: CASSPRALNIQYF